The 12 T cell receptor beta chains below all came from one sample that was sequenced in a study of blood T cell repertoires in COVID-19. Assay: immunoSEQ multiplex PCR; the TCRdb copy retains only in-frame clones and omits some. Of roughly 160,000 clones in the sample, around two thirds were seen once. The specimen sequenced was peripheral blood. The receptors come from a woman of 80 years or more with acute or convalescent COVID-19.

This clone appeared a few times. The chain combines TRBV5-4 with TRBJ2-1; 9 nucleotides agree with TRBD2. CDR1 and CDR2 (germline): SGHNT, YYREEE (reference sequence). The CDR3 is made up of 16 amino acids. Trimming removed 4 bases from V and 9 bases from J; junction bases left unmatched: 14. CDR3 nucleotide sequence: TGTGCCAGCAGCCTGGATGTAGCGGGAGCGTGGGGTGAGCAGTTCTTC. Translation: CASSLDVAGAWGEQFF.

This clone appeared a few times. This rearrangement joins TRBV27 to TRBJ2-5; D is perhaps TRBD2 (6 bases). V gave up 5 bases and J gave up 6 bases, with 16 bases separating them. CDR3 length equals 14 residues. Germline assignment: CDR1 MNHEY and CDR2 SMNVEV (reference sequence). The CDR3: CASSTGTSEQTQYF. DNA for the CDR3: TGTGCCAGCAGTACCGGGACTTCAGAGCAGACCCAGTACTTC.

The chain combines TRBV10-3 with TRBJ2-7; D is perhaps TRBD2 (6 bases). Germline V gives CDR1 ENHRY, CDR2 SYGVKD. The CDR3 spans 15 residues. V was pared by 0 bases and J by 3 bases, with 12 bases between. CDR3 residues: CAISESGGSDYEQYF. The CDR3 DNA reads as TGTGCCATCAGTGAGTCTGGGGGGTCTGACTACGAGCAGTACTTC.

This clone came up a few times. The CDR3 loop reads CASSTFRRLAGVKDTQYF. For the CDR3, the DNA is TGTGCCAGCAGTACATTCCGACGACTAGCGGGAGTTAAAGATACGCAGTATTTT. The chain employs TRBV6-2 or TRBV6-3 and TRBJ2-3, with TRBD2 identical over 12 bases. Germline V gene data show CDR1 as MNHEY and CDR2 as SVGEGT. The CDR3 runs 18 residues. The trim removed 5 bases at V and 5 bases at J, leaving 14 bases unmatched.

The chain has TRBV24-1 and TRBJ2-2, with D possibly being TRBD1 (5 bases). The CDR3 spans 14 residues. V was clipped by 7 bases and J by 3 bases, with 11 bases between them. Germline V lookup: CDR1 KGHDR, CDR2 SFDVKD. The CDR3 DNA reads TGTGCCACCAGGGACAATGTGGACACCGGGGAGCTGTTTTTT. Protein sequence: CATRDNVDTGELFF.

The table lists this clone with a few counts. The CDR3 region is CASSSSSRDTEAFF. CDR3 in DNA: TGTGCCAGCAGCTCTTCCTCTCGGGACACTGAAGCTTTCTTT. The chain employs TRBV13 and TRBJ1-1; no clear D gene. Deletions cut 4 bases from V and 3 bases from J, with 12 bases between. This CDR3 contains 14 residues. The germline gives CDR1 PRHDT, CDR2 FYEKMQ (reference sequence).

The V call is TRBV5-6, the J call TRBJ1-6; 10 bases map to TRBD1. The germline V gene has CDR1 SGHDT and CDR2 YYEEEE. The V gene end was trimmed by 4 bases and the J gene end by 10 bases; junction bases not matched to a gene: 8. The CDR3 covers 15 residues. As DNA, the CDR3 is TGTGCCAGCAGCCCCGTCCCGGGACAGGGGTCACCCCTCCACTTT. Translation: CASSPVPGQGSPLHF.

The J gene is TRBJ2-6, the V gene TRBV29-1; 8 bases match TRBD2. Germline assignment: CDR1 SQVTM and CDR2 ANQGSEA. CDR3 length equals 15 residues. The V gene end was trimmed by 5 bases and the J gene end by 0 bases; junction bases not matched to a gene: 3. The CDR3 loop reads CSVTSGSSGANVLTF. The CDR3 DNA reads TGCAGCGTTACTAGCGGTAGCTCTGGGGCCAACGTCCTGACTTTC. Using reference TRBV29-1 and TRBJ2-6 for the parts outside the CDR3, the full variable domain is SAVISQKPSRDICQRGTSLTIQCQVDSQVTMMFWYRQQPGQSLTLIATANQGSEATYESGFVIDKFPISRPNLTFSTLTVSNMSPEDSSIYLCSVTSGSSGANVLTFGAGSRLTVL.

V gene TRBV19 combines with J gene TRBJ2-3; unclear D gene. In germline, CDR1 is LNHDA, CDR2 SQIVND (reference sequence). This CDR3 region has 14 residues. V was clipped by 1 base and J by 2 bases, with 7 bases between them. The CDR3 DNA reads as TGTGCCAGTAGTATAGGAGTAAACACAGATACGCAGTATTTT. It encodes CASSIGVNTDTQYF.

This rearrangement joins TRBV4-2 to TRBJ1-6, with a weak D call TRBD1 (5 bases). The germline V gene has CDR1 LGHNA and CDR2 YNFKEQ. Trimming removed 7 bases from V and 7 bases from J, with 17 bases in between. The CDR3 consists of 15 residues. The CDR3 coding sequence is TGTGCCAGCACCCCGAATGACAGTCCCAATTCACCCCTCCACTTT. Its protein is CASTPNDSPNSPLHF.

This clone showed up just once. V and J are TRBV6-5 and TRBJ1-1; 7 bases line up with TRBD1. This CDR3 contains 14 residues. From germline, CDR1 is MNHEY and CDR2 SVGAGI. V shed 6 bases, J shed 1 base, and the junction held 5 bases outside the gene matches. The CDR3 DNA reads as TGTGCCAGCAGCCAGAGGACAGGGAACACTGAAGCTTTCTTT. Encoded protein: CASSQRTGNTEAFF.

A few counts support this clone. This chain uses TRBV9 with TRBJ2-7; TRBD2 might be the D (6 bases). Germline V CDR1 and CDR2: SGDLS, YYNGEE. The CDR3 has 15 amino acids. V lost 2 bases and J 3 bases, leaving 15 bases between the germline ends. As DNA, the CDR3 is TGTGCCAGCAGCGTTGACGGGACTCCTGTCTACGAGCAGTACTTC. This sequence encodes CASSVDGTPVYEQYF.